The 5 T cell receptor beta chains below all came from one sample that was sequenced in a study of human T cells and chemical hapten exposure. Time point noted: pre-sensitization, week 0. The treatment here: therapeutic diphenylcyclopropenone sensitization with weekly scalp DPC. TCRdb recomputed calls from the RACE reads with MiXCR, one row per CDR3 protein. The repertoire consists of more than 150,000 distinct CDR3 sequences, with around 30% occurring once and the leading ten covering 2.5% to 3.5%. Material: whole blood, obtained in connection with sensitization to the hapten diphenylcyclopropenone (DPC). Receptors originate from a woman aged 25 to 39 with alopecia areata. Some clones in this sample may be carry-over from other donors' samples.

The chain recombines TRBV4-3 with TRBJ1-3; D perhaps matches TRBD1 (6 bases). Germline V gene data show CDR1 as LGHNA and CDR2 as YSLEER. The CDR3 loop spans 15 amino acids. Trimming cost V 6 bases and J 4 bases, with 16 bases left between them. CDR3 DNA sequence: TGCGCCAGCAGTAATCTAGGGGGGCGAGGAAACACCATATATTTT. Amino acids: CASSNLGGRGNTIYF.

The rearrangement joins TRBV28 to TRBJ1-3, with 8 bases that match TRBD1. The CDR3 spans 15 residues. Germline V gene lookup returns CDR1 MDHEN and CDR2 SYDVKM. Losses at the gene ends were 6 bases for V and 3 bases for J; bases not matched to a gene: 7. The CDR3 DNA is TGTGCCAGCAGATCCGCCGGACAGGGTGGAAACACCATATATTTT. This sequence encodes CASRSAGQGGNTIYF.

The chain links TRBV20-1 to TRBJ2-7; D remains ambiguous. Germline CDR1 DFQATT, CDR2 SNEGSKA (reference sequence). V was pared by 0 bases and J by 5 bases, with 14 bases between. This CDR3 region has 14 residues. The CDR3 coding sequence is TGCAGTGCTAGAGATCTGGTAGATATGGACGAGCAGTACTTC. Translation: CSARDLVDMDEQYF.

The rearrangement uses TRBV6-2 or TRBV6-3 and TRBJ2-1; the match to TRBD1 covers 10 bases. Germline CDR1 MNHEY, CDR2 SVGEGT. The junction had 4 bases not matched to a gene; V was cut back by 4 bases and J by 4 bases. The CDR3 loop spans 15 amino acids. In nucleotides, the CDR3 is TGTGCCAGCAGTTCAACGGACAGGGGGTACAATGAGCAGTTCTTC. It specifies CASSSTDRGYNEQFF.

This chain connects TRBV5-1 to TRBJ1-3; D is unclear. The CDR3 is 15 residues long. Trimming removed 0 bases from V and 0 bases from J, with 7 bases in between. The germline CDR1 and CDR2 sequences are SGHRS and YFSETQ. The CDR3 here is CASSLEAISGNTIYF. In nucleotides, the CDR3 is TGCGCCAGCAGCTTGGAGGCAATCTCTGGAAACACCATATATTTT.